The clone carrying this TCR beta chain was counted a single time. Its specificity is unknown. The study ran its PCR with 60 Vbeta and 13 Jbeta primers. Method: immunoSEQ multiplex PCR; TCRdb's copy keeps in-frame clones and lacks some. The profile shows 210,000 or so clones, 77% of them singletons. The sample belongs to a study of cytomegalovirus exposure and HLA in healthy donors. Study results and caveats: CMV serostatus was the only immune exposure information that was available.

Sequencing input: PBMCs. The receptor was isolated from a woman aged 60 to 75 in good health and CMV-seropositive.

The CDR3 protein is CASSESSSGDNEQFF. CDR3 nucleotide sequence: TGCGCCAGCAGTGAGTCGTCCAGCGGCGACAATGAGCAGTTCTTC. The rearrangement uses TRBV10-1 and TRBJ2-1; a possible D gene is TRBD2 (5 bases). Germline CDR1 WNHNN, CDR2 SYGVQD (reference sequence). The CDR3 consists of 15 residues. The V end lost 0 bases, the J end lost 5 bases, and 11 bases lay between the germline ends.